This TCR beta chain was identified during a study of cytotoxic CD8 clonotypes in ibrutinib-treated CLL. Measured with immunoSEQ multiplex PCR; TCRdb has only the in-frame clones, and not every one. Among about 140,000 clones, about 84% were seen once, and the ten largest hold 6.5% to 8%. This CDR3 spans 13 amino acids. Deletions cut 5 bases from V and 6 bases from J, with 14 bases between. Germline V lookup: CDR1 SGHTS, CDR2 YDEGEE. This chain uses TRBV5-8 with TRBJ1-2, with a possible D match to TRBD1 (6 bases). The material was PBMCs, obtained after 36 months of ibrutinib treatment. This sequence was found in a human donor with chronic lymphocytic leukemia. CDR3 coding DNA: TGTGCCAGCAGTTGGACAGCTAAAGATGGCTACACCTTC. Translating it yields CASSWTAKDGYTF.